This passage covers 13 T cell receptor beta chains from one sample sequenced in a study of T cell repertoires in cytomegalovirus infection. A single record per CDR3 protein comes from TCRdb applying MiXCR to the reads. The sample has 200,000 to 300,000 distinct CDR3 sequences, roughly 10% seen once; the top ten hold about 14%. Sequences were obtained from PBMCs. Receptors were obtained from a human donor in good health (CMV status not recorded). Some clones in this sample may be carry-over from other donors' samples.

This clonotype has ten or more counts. The chain recombines TRBV29-1 with TRBJ1-5, with TRBD1 identical over 7 bases. The germline V gene encodes CDR1 SQVTM and CDR2 ANQGSEA. The length of the CDR3 is 16 residues. V lost 7 bases and J lost 0; bases outside the gene matches: 12. The CDR3 coding sequence is TGCAGCGCCCTCGAAGGGGGCCTTTATAGCAATCAGCCCCAGCATTTT. Residues: CSALEGGLYSNQPQHF.

Ten or more counts support this clonotype. The J gene is TRBJ1-2, the V gene TRBV4-3, with D perhaps matching TRBD1 (5 bases). Trimming left V 4 bases short and J 8 bases short, with 11 bases between. This CDR3 comprises 12 residues. Looked up from germline, CDR1 is LGHNA and CDR2 is YSLEER. The CDR3 is CASSRDSSGYTF. For the CDR3, the DNA is TGCGCCAGCAGCCGGGACTCCTCGGGCTACACCTTC.

Ten or more counts support this clonotype. The chain has TRBV6-1 and TRBJ2-1; D is ambiguous. The CDR3 consists of 11 residues. V lost 3 bases, J lost 6 bases, and 3 bases lay in between. The V gene's germline CDR1 is MNHNS and CDR2 SASEGT. The CDR3 sequence is CASSDLNEQFF. The CDR3 region has the DNA TGTGCCAGCAGTGATCTCAATGAGCAGTTCTTC.

At least ten counts were recorded for this clonotype. At one boundary the junction diverges from the germline segment, which might be a read error. V gene TRBV28 combines with J gene TRBJ2-5, with 11 nucleotides matching TRBD2. Germline V gene sequence: CDR1 MDHEN, CDR2 SYDVKM. The CDR3 totals 13 residues. The CDR3 DNA reads as TGTGCCAGCAGTGACCCGGGACTAGCGGATCCGGACTTC. Its translation is CASSDPGLADPDF.

J is TRBJ2-2 and V is TRBV19; 10 bases map to TRBD2. CDR3 length: 16 residues. V gave up 3 bases and J gave up 1 base; unmatched junction bases: 2. Germline V gene sequence: CDR1 LNHDA, CDR2 SQIVND (reference sequence). The CDR3 is CASSMASGGNTGELFF. The CDR3 DNA follows: TGTGCCAGTAGTATGGCTAGCGGGGGGAACACCGGGGAGCTGTTTTTT.

This clonotype was recorded many times. The genes are TRBV4-3 and TRBJ2-3; D is undetermined. In germline, CDR1 is LGHNA, CDR2 YSLEER. The CDR3 runs 15 residues. V lost 0 bases, J lost 6 bases, and 13 bases lay in between. The CDR3 DNA sequence: TGCGCCAGCAGCCAAGAGTCCCCCTCATTTGATACGCAGTATTTT. Its translation: CASSQESPSFDTQYF.

This clonotype has a handful of counts. V gene TRBV12-3 or TRBV12-4 combines with J gene TRBJ1-1; TRBD1 is a possible D gene (5 bases). CDR3 length: 15 amino acids. The V and J ends lost 3 bases and 1 base respectively, with 12 bases between them. The CDR3 region has the DNA TGTGCCAGCAGTTTTCGAGGCAGGGCGAACACTGAAGCTTTCTTT. Protein sequence: CASSFRGRANTEAFF.

Ten or more counts support this clonotype. The V call is TRBV7-2, the J call TRBJ1-5; 11 bases are shared with TRBD1. The CDR3 is 16 amino acids. CDR1 and CDR2 from the germline V gene are SGHTA and FQGNSA. With V trimmed by 3 bases and J by 6 bases, 7 bases remained unmatched. CDR3 in DNA: TGTGCCAGCAGCTTGAGGGACAGGGGGGCGGGTCAGCCCCAGCATTTT. Its protein is CASSLRDRGAGQPQHF.

The table lists this clonotype with many counts. The chain employs TRBV7-2 and TRBJ2-7, with 8 bases that match TRBD1. The V segment lost 8 bases and the J segment 5 bases; nucleotides outside the gene matches: 8. This CDR3 is 13 amino acids long. Germline CDR1 reads SGHTA; CDR2 reads FQGNSA. The chain's CDR3 is CASGKTGAHEQYF. Written as DNA, the CDR3 is TGTGCCAGCGGAAAGACAGGGGCCCACGAGCAGTACTTC.

The V gene is TRBV6-6, the J gene TRBJ1-4; 10 nucleotides agree with TRBD1. Germline CDR1 reads MNHNY; CDR2 reads SVGAGI (reference sequence). V shed 2 bases and J 1 base; nucleotides not matched to a gene: 10. The CDR3 length is 19 residues. This CDR3 reads CASSYRLTGGAGTNEKLFF. Here the CDR3 DNA reads TGTGCCAGCAGTTACCGCCTGACAGGGGGCGCCGGAACTAATGAAAAACTGTTTTTT.

This clonotype was seen a few times. This chain links TRBV20-1 with TRBJ1-5, with D possibly matching TRBD1 (5 bases). Trimming removed 5 bases from V and 0 bases from J, with 11 bases in between. The CDR3 runs 14 residues. Germline V gene sequence: CDR1 DFQATT, CDR2 SNEGSKA (reference sequence). The CDR3 reads CSARDGPSNQPQHF. The CDR3 region has the DNA TGCAGTGCTCGGGACGGCCCTAGCAATCAGCCCCAGCATTTT.

The CDR3 loop reads CASSPSWTGGVYGYTF. DNA for the CDR3: TGTGCCAGCAGCCCCTCTTGGACAGGGGGCGTCTATGGCTACACCTTC. The chain recombines TRBV2 with TRBJ1-2; the match to TRBD1 covers 11 bases. The junction had 10 bases not matched to a gene; V was cut back by 6 bases and J by 4 bases. The CDR3 length is 16 residues. In germline, CDR1 is SNHLY, CDR2 FYNNEI.

This clonotype was recorded at least ten times. J is TRBJ2-1 and V is TRBV4-2; D uncertain. Trimming cost V 0 bases and J 5 bases, with 11 bases left between them. This CDR3 has 15 amino acids. Germline V gene sequence: CDR1 LGHNA, CDR2 YNFKEQ. In DNA form, the CDR3 reads TGTGCCAGCAGCCAAGATCTCAGCAGCAACAATGAGCAGTTCTTC. Amino acids: CASSQDLSSNNEQFF.